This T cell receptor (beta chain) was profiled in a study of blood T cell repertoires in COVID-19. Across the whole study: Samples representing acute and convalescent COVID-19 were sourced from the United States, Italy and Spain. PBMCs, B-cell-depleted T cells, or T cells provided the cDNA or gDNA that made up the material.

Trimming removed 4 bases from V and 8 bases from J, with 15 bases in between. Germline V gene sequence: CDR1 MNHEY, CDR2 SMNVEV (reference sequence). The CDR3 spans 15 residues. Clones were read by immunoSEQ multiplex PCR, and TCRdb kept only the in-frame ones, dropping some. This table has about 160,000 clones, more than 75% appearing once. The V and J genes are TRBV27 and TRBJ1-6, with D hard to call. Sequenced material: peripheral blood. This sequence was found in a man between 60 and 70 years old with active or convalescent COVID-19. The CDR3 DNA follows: TGTGCCAGCAGTTCCGGCGGGATAGGGTATTCACCCCTCCACTTT. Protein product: CASSSGGIGYSPLHF.